One TCR beta chain is described in this entry. The target antigen is unknown. Specified treatment: approximately 11-day PBMC culture with coronavirus spike peptide pools or control peptides (ViraFEST assay). Scientists ran DNA taken from cultured CD4+ T cells through the Oncomine TCR Beta short-read assay for sequencing. TCRdb re-called the PCR reads through MiXCR, storing one row per CDR3 protein. The table includes 15,000 to 20,000 distinct CDR3 sequences, about half detected once. This sample was included in a study of vaccination and CD4 T cells after COVID-19. Study at large: It was a median roughly 92 days after diagnosis, with a range of 35 to 161, that post-COVID samples were drawn. Each of the control cultures got a CEFX pool, an HIV-1 Nef pool, or no peptide. The post-vaccine samples came a median around 71 days after dose two (range 14 to 241). The study, taken as a whole, reports: Researchers report that 304 of 307 vaccine-specific clones in convalescent patients proved spike mono-reactive.

The V gene's germline CDR1 is MNHNS and CDR2 SASEGT. Trimming pared 4 bases from V and 4 bases from J, leaving 16 bases between. The CDR3 loop spans 15 amino acids. The specimen comprised CD4+ T cells from blood, cultured in vitro, sampled before SARS-CoV-2 vaccination. This TCR came from a human donor who had recovered from COVID-19. The rearrangement links TRBV6-1 to TRBJ2-5, with D possibly being TRBD1 (6 bases). The CDR3 region is CASSASRQVRETQYF. CDR3 DNA: TGTGCCAGCAGTGCCTCTAGACAGGTTCGAGAGACCCAGTACTTC.